The 18 T cell receptor beta chains given below trace back to one sample, sequenced in a study of OX40 agonist ivuxolimab in advanced cancers. This table comes from immunoSEQ multiplex PCR, and its TCRdb copy is limited to in-frame clones, with some not included. The data show more than 20,000 clones, 80% to 90% seen once. The sequenced sample was CD4+ or CD8+ T cells sorted from blood, obtained in a trial of the OX40 agonist ivuxolimab. These receptors originate from an adult with an advanced solid tumor such as melanoma, head and neck, liver or kidney cancer.

The rearrangement joins TRBV6-5 to TRBJ2-6; D is uncertain. V was cut by 6 bases and J by 0 bases, with 3 bases left in between. The CDR3 loop spans 13 amino acids. Germline lookup yields CDR1 MNHEY and CDR2 SVGAGI. The CDR3 loop is CASRSSGANVLTF. The DNA for the CDR3 is TGTGCCAGCAGGAGCTCTGGGGCCAACGTCCTGACTTTC.

The chain couples TRBV5-1 to TRBJ2-5; tentatively, D is TRBD2 (6 bases). The CDR3 covers 13 residues. The germline gives CDR1 SGHRS, CDR2 YFSETQ. V lost 0 bases and J lost 4, with 7 bases in between. The CDR3 is CASSLVGGETQYF. In nucleotides, the CDR3 is TGCGCCAGCAGCTTGGTGGGGGGAGAGACCCAGTACTTC.

The chain links TRBV2 to TRBJ2-3; TRBD2 matches 9 bases. This CDR3 has 16 amino acids. Germline-derived CDR1 and CDR2 are SNHLY and FYNNEI. V lost 2 bases to trimming and J lost 2 bases; unmatched junction nucleotides: 5. CDR3 amino acids: CASSERAGGTTDTQYF. CDR3 coding DNA: TGTGCCAGCAGTGAAAGAGCGGGAGGTACCACAGATACGCAGTATTTT.

This clone was seen just once. V and J are TRBV11-2 and TRBJ2-1; D gene uncertain. Germline V lookup: CDR1 SGHAT, CDR2 FQNNGV. There are 15 residues in the CDR3. V was clipped by 1 base and J by 0 bases, with 7 bases between them. The chain's CDR3 is CASSLGGSSYNEQFF. DNA of the CDR3: TGTGCCAGCAGCTTAGGGGGAAGCTCCTACAATGAGCAGTTCTTC.

There are a few counts of this clone. The V gene is TRBV29-1, the J gene TRBJ1-1; D is unclear. Trimming took off 6 bases at V and 1 base at J, with 9 bases between the two ends. Germline V gene lookup returns CDR1 SQVTM and CDR2 ANQGSEA. The length of the CDR3 is 12 residues. The chain's CDR3 is CSVNDRNTEAFF. The DNA of the CDR3 is TGCAGCGTAAACGACCGGAACACTGAAGCTTTCTTT. Combining the CDR3 with reference TRBV29-1 and TRBJ1-1 gives the whole variable domain SAVISQKPSRDICQRGTSLTIQCQVDSQVTMMFWYRQQPGQSLTLIATANQGSEATYESGFVIDKFPISRPNLTFSTLTVSNMSPEDSSIYLCSVNDRNTEAFFGQGTRLTVV.

V gene TRBV5-1 combines with J gene TRBJ2-7; 13 bases fit TRBD2. V shed 0 bases and J 5 bases; nucleotides not matched to a gene: 8. From germline, CDR1 is SGHRS and CDR2 YFSETQ. The CDR3 length is 17 residues. The CDR3 nucleotides are TGCGCCAGCAGCTTGGACTATGGGACTAGCGGGAATAACGAGCAGTACTTC. Translating gives CASSLDYGTSGNNEQYF.

The chain employs TRBV28 and TRBJ2-3; 7 nucleotides align to TRBD1. This CDR3 region has 17 residues. The germline V gene encodes CDR1 MDHEN and CDR2 SYDVKM. V dropped 8 bases and J dropped 3; count of bases not matched to a gene: 17. Written as DNA, the CDR3 is TGTGCCAGCCTCATGACGGTCAGGGGGAGATGGACAGATACGCAGTATTTT. Residues: CASLMTVRGRWTDTQYF.

V gene TRBV7-2 combines with J gene TRBJ2-3, with 7 bases aligning to TRBD2. V shed 1 base, J shed 5 bases, and the junction held 6 bases outside the gene matches. This CDR3 has 15 residues. CDR1 SGHTA and CDR2 FQGNSA come from the germline V gene. The CDR3 loop reads CASSLVAGAGDTQYF. The DNA for the CDR3 is TGTGCCAGCAGCTTAGTTGCGGGAGCGGGAGATACGCAGTATTTT.

This clone has only one observation. The chain employs TRBV27 and TRBJ2-5; 8 bases fit TRBD1. The germline V gene encodes CDR1 MNHEY and CDR2 SMNVEV (reference sequence). V was clipped by 1 base and J by 5 bases; unmatched bases: 6. The length of the CDR3 is 15 residues. In DNA form, the CDR3 reads TGTGCCAGCAGTTTATATGGACAGGGATACGAGACCCAGTACTTC. Protein sequence: CASSLYGQGYETQYF.

The chain has TRBV7-9 and TRBJ1-1, with D maybe TRBD1 (6 bases). Germline values: CDR1 SEHNR, CDR2 FQNEAQ (reference sequence). V was shortened by 5 bases and J by 6 bases, with 19 bases between the two germline ends. This CDR3 is 15 amino acids long. CDR3 nucleotides: TGTGCCAGCAGCGCATTACAGGGTAGGGGACCTGAAGCTTTCTTT. It encodes CASSALQGRGPEAFF.

The chain carries TRBV19 and TRBJ1-2; no clear D. The CDR3 spans 14 residues. Trimming took off 7 bases at V and 0 bases at J, with 12 bases between the two ends. Germline CDR1 and CDR2: LNHDA and SQIVND (reference sequence). CDR3 coding DNA: TGTGCCAGTACCCACTCTCAAACTAACTATGGCTACACCTTC. This translates into CASTHSQTNYGYTF.

The chain couples TRBV6-4 to TRBJ2-5, with D perhaps given as TRBD1 or TRBD2 (5 bases each). This CDR3 is built from 14 residues. Between the trimmed V and J ends, which lost 4 bases and 2 bases, there was a span of 11 bases. The germline V gene encodes CDR1 MRHNA and CDR2 SNTAGT. DNA of the CDR3: TGTGCCAGCAGTGGCCGGGACCCACAAGAGACCCAGTACTTC. Translating it yields CASSGRDPQETQYF.

This chain uses TRBV10-3 with TRBJ2-1; 7 bases fit TRBD2. The J segment lost 6 bases and the V segment lost 4 bases, leaving 6 bases of the junction unmatched. CDR1 and CDR2 from the germline V gene are ENHRY and SYGVKD. The CDR3 loop spans 14 amino acids. The CDR3 is CAISGGLISNEQFF. CDR3 bases: TGTGCCATCAGTGGGGGACTAATCTCCAATGAGCAGTTCTTC.

The chain carries TRBV9 and TRBJ2-2; D possibly corresponds to TRBD1 (5 bases). The CDR3 length is 14 residues. In germline, CDR1 is SGDLS, CDR2 YYNGEE. Trimming shortened V by 5 bases and J by 0 bases, and 8 bases separated the two germline ends. This CDR3 reads CASSQGPNTGELFF. The CDR3 DNA is TGTGCCAGCAGTCAGGGCCCGAACACCGGGGAGCTGTTTTTT. The full variable domain, completed using reference TRBV9 and TRBJ2-2, is DSGVTQTPKHLITATGQRVTLRCSPRSGDLSVYWYQQSLDQGLQFLIQYYNGEERAKGNILERFSAQQFPDLHSELNLSSLELGDSALYFCASSQGPNTGELFFGEGSRLTVL.

This chain links TRBV6-5 with TRBJ1-3; no definite D call. There are 15 residues in the CDR3. Germline CDR1 is MNHEY and CDR2 is SVGAGI. V shed 0 bases and J shed 0 bases, with 6 bases lying between them. CDR3 region: CASSYSAGSGNTIYF. CDR3 coding DNA: TGTGCCAGCAGTTACTCGGCAGGCTCTGGAAACACCATATATTTT.

The gene calls are TRBV5-1 and TRBJ2-7; D is ambiguous. Trimming stripped 3 bases from V and 2 bases from J, with 3 bases between. The CDR3 sequence is 11 residues long. Germline V gene sequence: CDR1 SGHRS, CDR2 YFSETQ. The CDR3 DNA sequence: TGCGCCAGCAGCTACGCCTACGAGCAGTACTTC. Its translation: CASSYAYEQYF.

This clone appeared a single time. The chain combines TRBV18 with TRBJ1-1; tentatively, D is TRBD1 (6 bases). The CDR3 spans 16 residues. Looked up from germline, CDR1 is KGHSH and CDR2 is LQKENI. V lost 0 bases, J lost 2 bases, and 13 bases lay in between. The CDR3 is CASSPPSGGVNTEAFF. The CDR3 region has the DNA TGTGCCAGCTCACCACCGTCCGGGGGCGTTAACACTGAAGCTTTCTTT.

The V and J genes are TRBV30 and TRBJ1-2, with TRBD1 matching over 7 bases. The CDR3 is 12 amino acids. Per the germline V gene, CDR1 is GTSNPN and CDR2 is SVGIG (reference sequence). V shed 8 bases, J shed 4 bases, and the junction held 7 bases outside the gene matches. CDR3 sequence (DNA): TGTGCCGGGTTTTCAGGGGGCTATGGCTACACCTTC. This encodes CAGFSGGYGYTF.